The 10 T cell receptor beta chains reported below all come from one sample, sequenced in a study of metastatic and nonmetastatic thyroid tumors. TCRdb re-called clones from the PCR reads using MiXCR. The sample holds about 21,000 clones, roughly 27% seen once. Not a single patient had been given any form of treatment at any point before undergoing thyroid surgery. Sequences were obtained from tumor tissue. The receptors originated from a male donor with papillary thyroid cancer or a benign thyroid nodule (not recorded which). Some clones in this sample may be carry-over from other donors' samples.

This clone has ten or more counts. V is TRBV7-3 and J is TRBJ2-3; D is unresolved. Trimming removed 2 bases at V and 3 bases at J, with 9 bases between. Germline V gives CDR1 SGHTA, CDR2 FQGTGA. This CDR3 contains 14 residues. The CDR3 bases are TGTGCCAGCAGCTTAGTAGGGCAGACAGATACGCAGTATTTT. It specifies CASSLVGQTDTQYF.

CDR3 loop: CASSPLFDSPTGELFF. DNA of the CDR3: TGTGCCAGCAGCCCTCTCTTTGACAGCCCCACCGGGGAGCTGTTTTTT. This chain joins TRBV11-1 and TRBJ2-2, with D perhaps matching TRBD1 (5 bases). V was shortened by 5 bases and J by 4 bases, with 17 bases between the two germline ends. This CDR3 has 16 amino acids. Germline lookup yields CDR1 SGHAT and CDR2 FQDESV (reference sequence).

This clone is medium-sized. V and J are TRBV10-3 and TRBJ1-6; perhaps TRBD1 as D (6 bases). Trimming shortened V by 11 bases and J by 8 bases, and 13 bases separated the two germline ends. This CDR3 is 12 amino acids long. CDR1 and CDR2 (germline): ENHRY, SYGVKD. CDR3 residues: CAARQVDSPLHF. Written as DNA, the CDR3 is TGTGCCGCACGACAGGTGGATTCACCCCTCCACTTT.

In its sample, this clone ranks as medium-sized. The CDR3 protein is CASSFGATNEQFF. The CDR3 DNA sequence: TGCGCCAGCAGCTTCGGGGCAACCAATGAGCAGTTCTTC. The gene calls are TRBV5-1 and TRBJ2-1; D tentatively reads TRBD1 or TRBD2 (5 bases each). CDR3 length equals 13 residues. V was clipped by 2 bases and J by 6 bases, with 9 bases between them. Germline V CDR1 and CDR2: SGHRS, YFSETQ. Drawing the rest from reference TRBV5-1 and TRBJ2-1, the complete variable domain is KAGVTQTPRYLIKTRGQQVTLSCSPISGHRSVSWYQQTPGQGLQFLFEYFSETQRNKGNFPGRFSGRQFSNSRSEMNVSTLELGDSALYLCASSFGATNEQFFGPGTRLTVL.

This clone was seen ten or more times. CDR3 nucleotides: TGTGCCAGTAGTATGTCGGGACATTGGACCGGGGAGCTGTTTTTT. Translated: CASSMSGHWTGELFF. The chain has TRBV19 and TRBJ2-2, with a tentative D call TRBD1 (6 bases). Germline V gene lookup returns CDR1 LNHDA and CDR2 SQIVND (reference sequence). The CDR3 totals 15 residues. V shed 3 bases and J shed 5 bases, with 13 bases lying between them.

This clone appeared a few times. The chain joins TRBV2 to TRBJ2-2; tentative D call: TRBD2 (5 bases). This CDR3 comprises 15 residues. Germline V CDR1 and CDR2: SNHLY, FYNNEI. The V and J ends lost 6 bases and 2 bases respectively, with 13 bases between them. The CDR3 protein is CASSRGRSNTGELFF. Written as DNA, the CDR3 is TGTGCCAGCAGCCGAGGGAGATCCAACACCGGGGAGCTGTTTTTT. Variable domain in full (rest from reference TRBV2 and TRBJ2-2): EPEVTQTPSHQVTQMGQEVILRCVPISNHLYFYWYRQILGQKVEFLVSFYNNEISEKSEIFDDQFSVERPDGSNFTLKIRSTKLEDSAMYFCASSRGRSNTGELFFGEGSRLTVL.

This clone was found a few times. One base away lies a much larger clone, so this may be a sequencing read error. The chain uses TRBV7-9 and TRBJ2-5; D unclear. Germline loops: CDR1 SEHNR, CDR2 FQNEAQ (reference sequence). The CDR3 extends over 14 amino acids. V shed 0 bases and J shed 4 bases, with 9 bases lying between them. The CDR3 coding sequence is TGTGCCAGCAGCTTAGCGGGATTACCAGAGACCCAGTACTTC. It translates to CASSLAGLPETQYF. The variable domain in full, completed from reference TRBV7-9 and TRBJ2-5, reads DTGVSQNPRHKITKRGQNVTFRCDPISEHNRLYWYRQTLGQGPEFLTYFQNEAQLEKSRLLSDRFSAERPKGSFSTLEIQRTEQGDSAMYLCASSLAGLPETQYFGPGTRLLVL.

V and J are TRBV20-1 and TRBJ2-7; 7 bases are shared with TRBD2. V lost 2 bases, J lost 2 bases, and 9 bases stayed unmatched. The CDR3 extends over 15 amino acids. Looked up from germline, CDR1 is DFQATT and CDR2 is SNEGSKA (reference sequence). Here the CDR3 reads CSARTLLAIPYEQYF. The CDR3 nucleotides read TGCAGTGCTAGAACCTTACTAGCGATCCCCTACGAGCAGTACTTC.

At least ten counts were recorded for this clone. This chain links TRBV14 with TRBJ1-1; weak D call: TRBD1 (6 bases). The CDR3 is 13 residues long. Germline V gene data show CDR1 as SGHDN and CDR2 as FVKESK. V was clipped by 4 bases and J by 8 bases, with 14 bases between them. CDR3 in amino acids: CASSLLAGTEAFF. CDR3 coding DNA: TGTGCCAGCAGCCTTCTTGCGGGGACAGAAGCTTTCTTT.

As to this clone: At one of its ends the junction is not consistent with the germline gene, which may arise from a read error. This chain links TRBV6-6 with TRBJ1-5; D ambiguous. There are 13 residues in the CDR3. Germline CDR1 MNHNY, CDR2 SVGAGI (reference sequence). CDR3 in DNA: TGTGCCAGCATTTACGGGGGCAATCAGCCCCAGCATTTT. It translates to CASIYGGNQPQHF.